The clone carrying this T cell receptor beta chain has a handful of counts. The antigen is not known. Germline V lookup: CDR1 SGHRS, CDR2 YFSETQ. Trimming stripped 0 bases from V and 3 bases from J, with 10 bases between. The CDR3 runs 14 residues. This sample stems from a study of CD8+ T cells in alopecia areata. Study findings and constraints: Clonality exceeded that of normal scalp in lesional scalp, most notably in alopecia totalis/universalis. While tofacitinib was given, many expanded lesional clones persisted in scalp and blood. Within the top 100, expanded CD8+ clones significantly decreased with tofacitinib, as did scalp clonality.

Isolated RNA was reverse transcribed into cDNA used as the sequencing template. Some clones are missing from TCRdb's copy, which holds only in-frame ones; the method was immunoSEQ multiplex PCR. The sample holds about 200,000 clones, approximately 56% seen once. Noted treatment: oral pan-JAK inhibitor, 5-10 mg twice daily. Peripheral blood and lesional scalp punch biopsies came from alopecia areata patients. This chain links TRBV5-1 with TRBJ2-7, with D perhaps TRBD1 (5 bases). The starting material was CD4+ T cells sorted from blood, obtained at week 4, from a patient treated with tofacitinib. The source is a human donor with alopecia areata. In nucleotides, the CDR3 is TGCGCCAGCAGCTTGGACGGACAAGGCTACGAGCAGTACTTC. Its protein product is CASSLDGQGYEQYF.